This TCR beta chain was documented in a study of cytomegalovirus exposure and HLA in healthy donors (dated by TCRdb to about 2017). Study-level background: An earlier analysis of roughly 610 of the donors reported 250 to 300 Gb of sequence data and around 110 million unique TCR beta sequences obtained from roughly 170 million T cells. An early release covering 550 to 700 HLA-typed donors comprised roughly 300 gigabases of sequencing data and roughly 86 million unique TCR sequences. Among the approximately 400 genotyped donors, more than 70% belonged to the genetic ancestry cluster associated with self-reported Caucasian donors. The study was designed to test whether signatures of past pathogen exposure could be identified by cataloging public T cell receptors. The study profiled the T cell repertoires of 500 to 800 subjects by immunosequencing and related them to cytomegalovirus serostatus. A separate validation cohort of roughly 130 different subjects was used in addition to the roughly 700-subject first cohort. To predict cytomegalovirus infection status, the study combined high-throughput TCR immunosequencing, statistical association of individual TCRs with disease status, and machine learning. In a later analysis, previously published TCR beta repertoires from more than 500 donors were re-analyzed and high-resolution HLA genotyping was added so that TCR occurrence patterns could be studied. The later analysis used no new phenotypic data to find candidate immune exposures, relying instead on TCR beta sequences and their occurrence across donors. An earlier analysis of some 600 of the donors applied high-throughput TCR beta sequencing to assess whether each TCR beta V gene segment acted as functional or pseudogenic. Donor age, sex, ethnicity and CMV serostatus were collected together with the repertoire data. A later genetic analysis took genome-wide SNP genotypes for about 65% of the 666 donors and used that subset as a discovery cohort. All discovery cohort repertoires had been generated on a single sequencing platform. HLA typing included class I and class II loci at four-digit resolution. Typing coverage differed by locus: A, B, C, DRB1 and DQB1 were typed in about 620-640 donors, DQA1 in 500 to 550, DPA1 in some 600, and DPB1 in 400 to 490. Four to six DR-DQ haplotypes were handled as single units for association and clustering, since linkage in the cohort was strong. Across some 400 genotyped donors of the cohort, an average of about 240,000 unique TCR beta nucleotide sequences per donor were sequenced, and around 20% of those sequences were non-productive.

Summary of the overall study and its limitations: In a later analysis, several top co-occurrence clusters were reported to appear linked to parvovirus B19, influenza, CMV and Epstein-Barr virus. In a later analysis, HLA-associated TCR beta chains were found to be more clonally expanded and to have lower generation probabilities than equally common non-associated chains. In vitro tests confirmed that three of the cytomegalovirus-associated TCR beta chains recognize cytomegalovirus antigens. The classifier was reported to diagnose cytomegalovirus status with high specificity and sensitivity in both the original and validation cohorts. Most CMV-associated TCR beta chains appeared to be HLA-restricted in a later analysis, and the HLA associations seemed to be driven largely by CMV exposure. A cluster of highly shared sequence variants was judged likely to be a technical artifact of the sequencing pipeline. Compared with the roughly 670-donor mean, donors in an Asian-associated ancestry cluster had fewer N-insertions in productive TCRs, according to a later genetic analysis. In a later analysis, about 17,000 TCR beta sequences were associated with specific HLA alleles at a false discovery rate of 0.05. Because counts were too low, 15 to 20 rarely observed V segments, including chromosome 9 orphons, were excluded from the earlier analysis of around 640 of the donors. Some IMGT-functional V segments, including TRBV6-2 and TRBV6-3, could not be distinguished by the 87-base-pair reads and were therefore excluded. Broadly in line with IMGT annotations, most TCR beta V segments showed up in productive rearrangements about 87% or about 30% of the time in an earlier analysis of several hundred of the donors. CMV serostatus was the only immune exposure information available for the cohort. The study listed 150 to 200 TCR beta chains as associated with cytomegalovirus. Roughly uniform sequencing depth across donors was assumed in presence/absence analyses, although this assumption may not hold. A later analysis found that TCR association rates varied across HLA loci, with DRB1 alleles showing the most associated TCRs and HLA-C alleles the fewest. Because some donors lacked HLA typing at each locus, the association tests relied only on the typed subset. While some public TCRs were present in many individuals, most TCR sequences turned up only very rarely across donors. A further reported finding was that TCR beta sequences accurately predicted the HLA-A and HLA-B alleles for most subjects in the first cohort. V-gene and J-gene trimming of TCR beta chains was associated with a missense DCLRE1C variant in a later genetic analysis, and the association was replicated in an independent cohort. In this cohort, only TCR beta chains were sequenced, and detectable features were limited by the absence of alpha or paired-chain data. The authors suggested that the approach could potentially be extended to other disease states and immunological phenotypes. Correlated functional status among segregating V segments might be attributable to linkage disequilibrium, but an unknown experimental factor could not be ruled out. Strong co-occurrence of HLA alleles, especially DR and DQ, made assigning TCR associations to individual alleles difficult.

A distance of 8 bases separates the germline ends of V and J, which lose 6 bases and 2 bases respectively. Spanning cysteine to phenylalanine, the CDR3 consists of 14 amino acids. The sequence is cut down to CDR3 DNA, 42 bases in frame from base 1. CDR1 and CDR2 (LNHDA, SQIVND) derive from the germline V gene (reference sequence). Notes on this clone: Its antigen is not yet known. Qualities for individual bases were not recorded, and no much larger clone is one base off.

To prepare the library, the immunoSEQ multiplex PCR assay was applied. A mixture of 60 forward primers for TCR Vbeta segments and 13 reverse primers for TCR Jbeta segments was used in the multiplex PCR. The CDR3 region of rearranged TCR beta genes was amplified from genomic DNA by a multiplex PCR assay. The amplified TCR beta libraries were sequenced on the Illumina HiSeq System as 87-base-pair reads. On the study's bioinformatics: In a later analysis, roughly 80 million unique TCR beta chains were counted across the roughly 610 repertoires, and roughly 11 million of these chains were shared by at least two donors. To remove PCR and sequencing errors, raw reads were error-corrected and collapsed into unique sequences using a nearest-neighbor algorithm that merged closely related sequences. V, D and J gene segments were assigned by aligning CDR3 sequences to IMGT reference sequences. For a sequence to be retained, a match of at least six nucleotides to both a V gene segment and a J gene segment was required. A rearrangement counted as productive if the CDR3 had no stop codons and remained in frame with V and J, and every other rearrangement counted as non-productive. CDR3 was defined according to IMGT convention as the region running from the second conserved V-encoded cysteine to the conserved J-encoded phenylalanine. In an earlier analysis of more than 550 of the donors, sequences lacking an unambiguous match to a single V gene segment were excluded. In an earlier analysis of 587 of the donors, V segments were called functional above 56.7% productive rearrangements and were called segregating when the between-donor standard deviation exceeded 5%. To diagnose cytomegalovirus status from the catalog of TCR beta chain sequences, a statistical classification framework was built. In a later analysis, V and J genes were assigned by comparing TCR nucleotide sequences against IMGT/GENE-DB human TR gene sequences. The TCRdist pipeline was used in a later analysis to assign CDR3 sequences and most-parsimonious VDJ recombination scenarios. A later analysis defined each TCR beta chain by its CDR3 amino acid sequence plus V-gene family, and excluded reads lacking a unique V-gene family. To address suspected cross-contamination and a sequencing artifact, a later analysis removed a few hundred highly shared, low-generation-probability nucleotide sequences. For each public chain, a later analysis derived a clonal expansion index from normalized ranks of inferred template counts within each repertoire. In a later analysis, generation probabilities were computed with a VDJ recombination model fitted to out-of-frame rearrangements, and the resulting probabilities were checked against IGoR. A later analysis scored TCR-TCR, TCR-HLA and TCR-CMV co-occurrence with hypergeometric tests, applying a repertoire-size bias correction to TCR pairs. False discovery rates were estimated in a later analysis by permuting HLA or CMV assignments 20 times. In a later analysis, co-occurring TCRs were grouped using DBSCAN, and TCRdist sequence similarity was added for clustering within HLA-allele-positive subsets. Repertoires with fewer than 30,000 or more than 120,000 public chains, plus five repertoires with anomalous nucleotide sharing, were excluded from co-occurrence clustering. Entries here come from immuneACCESS through TCRdb and include only in-frame sequences with V and J called. Some clones fail to appear in such tables; in the studies checked, an unresolved V gene covers under half of the shortfall, and the cause of the remainder is unknown. V, J and clone size derive from that table, while D and trimming were established from the DNA sequence. This sample gives about 160,000 clones in total; roughly 80% of them show up just once. The ten largest clones take up 9.5% to 12% of the sample.

In total, about 650 healthy bone marrow donors made up the cohort. Cohort members were all nominally healthy when sampled, although unrecorded immune exposures were likely present. The donor tested CMV seropositive, placing the donor among the approximately 290 seropositive members of the cohort. A peripheral blood sample was collected from each donor, and TCR beta sequencing was performed on peripheral blood mononuclear cells. Genomic DNA was extracted from the blood cell samples with the Qiagen DNeasy Blood Extraction Kit. Sequencing input: PBMCs. This sequence was found in a middle-aged man in good health and CMV-seropositive. The sequence links TRBV19 to TRBJ1-6, and the D gene may be TRBD1, 6 bases matching. The nucleotide sequence is given as TGTGCCAGTAGGTCAGGGGCCTATAATTCACCCCTCCACTTT. This yields the protein CASRSGAYNSPLHF.